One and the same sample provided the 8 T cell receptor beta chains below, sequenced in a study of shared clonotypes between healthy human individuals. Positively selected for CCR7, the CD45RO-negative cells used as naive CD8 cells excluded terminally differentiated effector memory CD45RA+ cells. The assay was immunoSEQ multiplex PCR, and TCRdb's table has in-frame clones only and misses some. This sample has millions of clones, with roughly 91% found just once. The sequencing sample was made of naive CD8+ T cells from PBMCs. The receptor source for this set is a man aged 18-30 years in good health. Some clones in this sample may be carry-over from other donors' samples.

The DNA of the CDR3 is TGTGCCAGCGCCGAAGGGGGGGAGACCTACGAGCAGTACTTC. Translating it yields CASAEGGETYEQYF. V usage is TRBV28 and J usage is TRBJ2-7; weak D call: TRBD2 (7 bases). The CDR3 sequence is 14 residues long. V dropped 8 bases and J dropped 2 bases, with 16 bases sitting between them. The germline V gene encodes CDR1 MDHEN and CDR2 SYDVKM.

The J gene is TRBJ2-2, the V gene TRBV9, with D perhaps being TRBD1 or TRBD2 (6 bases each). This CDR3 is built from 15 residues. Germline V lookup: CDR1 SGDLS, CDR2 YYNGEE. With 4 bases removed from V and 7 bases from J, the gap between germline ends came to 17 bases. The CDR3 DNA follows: TGTGCCAGCAGCCACAAAAGGGGGGAGTTCGGGGAGCTGTTTTTT. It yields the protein CASSHKRGEFGELFF. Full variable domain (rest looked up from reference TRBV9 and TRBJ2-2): DSGVTQTPKHLITATGQRVTLRCSPRSGDLSVYWYQQSLDQGLQFLIQYYNGEERAKGNILERFSAQQFPDLHSELNLSSLELGDSALYFCASSHKRGEFGELFFGEGSRLTVL.

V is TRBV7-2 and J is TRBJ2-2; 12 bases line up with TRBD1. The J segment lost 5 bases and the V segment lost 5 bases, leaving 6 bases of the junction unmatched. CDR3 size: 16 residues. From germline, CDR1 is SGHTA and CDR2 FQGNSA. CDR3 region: CASSSRDRGRTGELFF. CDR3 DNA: TGTGCCAGCAGCAGCCGGGACAGGGGGCGGACCGGGGAGCTGTTTTTT.

The CDR3 DNA sequence: TGTGCCACCACCGCTAGCGGCCCCTACAATGAGCAGTTCTTC. It yields the protein CATTASGPYNEQFF. The V call is TRBV11-1, the J call TRBJ2-1; 7 bases are a match to TRBD2. J lost 2 bases, V lost 10 bases, and 8 bases had no gene match. This CDR3 is 14 amino acids long. CDR1 and CDR2 from the germline V gene are SGHAT and FQDESV (reference sequence).

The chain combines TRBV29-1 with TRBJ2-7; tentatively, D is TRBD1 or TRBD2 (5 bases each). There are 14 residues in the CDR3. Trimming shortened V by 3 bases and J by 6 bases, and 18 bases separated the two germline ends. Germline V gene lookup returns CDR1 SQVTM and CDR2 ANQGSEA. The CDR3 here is CSVDEGGGATEQYF. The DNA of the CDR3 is TGCAGCGTTGATGAGGGTGGGGGAGCTACCGAGCAGTACTTC.

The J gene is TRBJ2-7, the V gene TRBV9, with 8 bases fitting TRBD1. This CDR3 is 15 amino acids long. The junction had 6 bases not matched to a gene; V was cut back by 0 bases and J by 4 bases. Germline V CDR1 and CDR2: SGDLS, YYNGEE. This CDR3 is CASSVDRTGGYEQYF. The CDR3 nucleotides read TGTGCCAGCAGCGTAGACAGAACAGGGGGGTACGAGCAGTACTTC.

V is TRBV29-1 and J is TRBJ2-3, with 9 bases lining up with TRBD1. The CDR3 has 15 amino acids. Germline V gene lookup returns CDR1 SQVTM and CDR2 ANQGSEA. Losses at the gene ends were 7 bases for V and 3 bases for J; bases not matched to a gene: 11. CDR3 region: CSATGGRVGTDTQYF. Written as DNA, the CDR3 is TGCAGCGCAACAGGGGGCAGGGTCGGGACAGATACGCAGTATTTT.

CDR3 in amino acids: CASSLRVGSGELFF. As DNA, the CDR3 is TGTGCCAGCAGCTTAAGGGTGGGGTCCGGGGAGCTGTTTTTT. The V gene is TRBV7-9, the J gene TRBJ2-2; no clear D. Germline V gene sequence: CDR1 SEHNR, CDR2 FQNEAQ (reference sequence). The length of the CDR3 is 14 residues. The V and J ends lost 2 bases and 6 bases respectively, with 10 bases between them.